This TCR beta chain was captured in a study of long-term antiretroviral therapy in people with HIV. Study in general: The immediate-ART recommendation dates to 2015, and the earliest samples predate it by about a decade. Study-wide results and limits: Whereas controls had wider CDR3 length ranges, HIV repertoires had narrower ones.

Before they underwent DNA extraction, samples held about 1-10 million cryopreserved PBMC. Runs used v3.0 of the immunoSEQ assay and were done at survey level. Here immunoSEQ multiplex PCR was the method, and the copy in TCRdb shows in-frame clones only, minus some. Of about 21,000 clones listed, less than 85% are singletons. This clone occurred once. Its antigen is not identified. The receptor was derived from a man in his forties or fifties with HIV. Sequenced here: unsorted PBMCs, sampled at the start of antiretroviral therapy.

For the CDR3, the DNA is TGTGCCAGCAGTCTGACAGGGGAAACTGAAGCTTTCTTT. Protein product: CASSLTGETEAFF. The genes are TRBV6-5 and TRBJ1-1, with 8 bases aligning to TRBD1. This CDR3 has 13 residues. From germline, CDR1 is MNHEY and CDR2 SVGAGI. V gave up 5 bases and J gave up 5 bases; unmatched junction bases: 4.